The 27 T cell receptor beta chains below all came from one sample that was sequenced in a study of CD8+ T cells in alopecia areata. Isolated RNA was reverse transcribed into cDNA used as the sequencing template. TCRdb's copy holds only in-frame clones and misses some; the assay was immunoSEQ multiplex PCR. There are about 5,900 clones in the sample, none observed a single time. Indicated time point: mouse skin 6 weeks after grafting, around onset of hair loss. The sample was skin, taken at week 6. Receptor source: a C3H/HeJ mouse with alopecia areata. This line is of MHC haplotype H2-k.

There are many counts of this clone. Mouse gene names and germline throughout. Read sequence stops 4 residues before the CDR3 end, and the germline J gene provides the missing end. The genes are TRBV3 and TRBJ1-2; TRBD1 matches at 7 bases. Looked up from germline, CDR1 is SNHLY and CDR2 is FYNGKV (reference sequence). The CDR3 is 15 residues long. Germline trimming cut 1 base from V and 3 bases from J; bases unmatched to any gene: 5. CDR3 DNA, as far as it was read: TGTGCCAGCAGCTTAGAGCAGGGGGTACACTCC. It translates to CASSLEQGVHS. The full CDR3 protein is CASSLEQGVHSDYTF. Combining the CDR3 with reference TRBV3 and TRBJ1-2 gives the whole variable domain GPKVLQIPSHQIIDMGQMVTLNCDPVSNHLYFYWYKQILGQQMEFLVNFYNGKVMEKSKLFKDQFSVERPDGSYFTLKIQPTALEDSAVYFCASSLEQGVHSDYTFGSGTRLLVI.

This clone was recorded at least ten times. These gene names are mouse names. The CDR3 end lies 3 residues beyond the end of the read and is filled in from the germline J gene. This chain joins TRBV13-1 and TRBJ1-6; possible D gene TRBD1, 6 bases. TRBJ1-6 is noted as an ORF with a role that remains uncertain. The CDR3 spans 18 residues. Per germline, CDR1 NSHNY and CDR2 SYGAGN. Trimming cost V 0 bases and J 2 bases, with 15 bases left between them. The CDR3 sequence: CASSDAERGGPYNSPLYF. The DNA read from the CDR3 is TGTGCCAGCAGTGATGCGGAGAGGGGGGGGCCCTATAATTCGCCC.

The sample holds a few counts of this clone. Gene labels here are mouse ones. The read ends 4 residues before the CDR3 terminus; that terminus is restored from the germline J gene. This chain uses TRBV19 with TRBJ2-5; D possibly corresponds to TRBD1 (6 bases). The length of the CDR3 is 12 residues. Germline-derived CDR1 and CDR2 are FNHDT and SITEND (reference sequence). The CDR3 spells CASSRDKDTQYF. The covered CDR3 bases are TGTGCCAGCAGTCGGGACAAAGAC. The full variable domain, with the rest looked up from reference TRBV19 and TRBJ2-5, is GGIITQTPKFLIGQEGQKLTLKCQQNFNHDTMYWYRQDSGKGLRLIYYSITENDLQKGDLSEGYDASREKKSSFSLTVTSAQKNEMAVFLCASSRDKDTQYFGPGTRLLVL.

For this clone: Gene labels here are mouse ones. The read ends 4 residues early relative to the CDR3; the germline J gene fills the gap. The chain links TRBV13-2 to TRBJ1-2, with 7 bases that match TRBD1. The CDR3 is made up of 13 amino acids. Germline V gene data show CDR1 as NNHNN and CDR2 as SYGAGS (reference sequence). J lost 3 bases, V lost 5 bases, and 4 bases had no gene match. The CDR3 loop reads CASGNRGDSDYTF. The sequenced part of the CDR3 DNA is TGTGCCAGCGGAAACAGGGGAGACTCC.

Worth noting for this clone: Germline and genes: mouse. The read terminates 4 residues ahead of where the CDR3 ends, so the germline J gene completes it. V usage is TRBV19 and J usage is TRBJ2-5, with TRBD2 identical over 7 bases. Per germline, CDR1 FNHDT and CDR2 SITEND (reference sequence). The CDR3 extends over 13 amino acids. V lost 3 bases and J lost 2; bases outside the gene matches: 0. The chain's CDR3 is CASSTGGQDTQYF. The DNA read from the CDR3 is TGTGCCAGCAGTACTGGGGGCCAAGAC.

On this clone itself: The listed genes are named as in mouse. Read data end 4 residues before the CDR3 end; the end is taken from the germline J gene. V gene TRBV13-3 combines with J gene TRBJ2-1; 10 nucleotides match TRBD1. J was trimmed by 2 bases and V by 3 bases; bases with no gene match: 2. There are 15 residues in the CDR3. CDR1 and CDR2 from the germline V gene are NNHDY and SYVADS. This CDR3 is CASSGTGGDYAEQFF. The CDR3 bases that were read are TGTGCCAGCAGTGGGACAGGGGGAGACTATGCT.

Comments on this clone: Mouse germline and gene names are used. The read falls 4 residues short of the CDR3 end, and the missing part is taken from the germline J gene. The V call is TRBV4, the J call TRBJ1-1; 7 bases line up with TRBD1. The ends lost 4 bases at V and 0 bases at J; junction bases unmatched: 2. Germline V gene data show CDR1 as LGHDT and CDR2 as YNNKQL (reference sequence). The CDR3 is 14 amino acids. CDR3 residues: CASSSGTANTEVFF. The part of the CDR3 DNA that was read is TGTGCCAGCAGCTCCGGGACAGCAAACACA.

This clone was observed many times. Mouse germline and gene names are used. The read gets to within 4 residues of the CDR3 end, and the germline J gene fills in the rest. J is TRBJ1-1 and V is TRBV5, with TRBD1 identical over 7 bases. The CDR3 length is 13 residues. The germline gives CDR1 LGHNA, CDR2 YNLKQL (reference sequence). J lost 0 bases, V lost 6 bases, and 1 base had no gene match. CDR3 region: CASRGTANTEVFF. The DNA read from the CDR3 is TGTGCCAGCAGGGGGACAGCAAACACA.

This clone was counted between two and nine times. The genes are named according to mouse. The CDR3 end is not reached by the read, which stops 4 residues before it; the germline J gene fills it in. This chain joins TRBV13-2 and TRBJ2-5; 10 bases agree with TRBD1. V lost 1 base to trimming and J lost 2 bases; unmatched junction nucleotides: 4. Germline V gene lookup returns CDR1 NNHNN and CDR2 SYGAGS (reference sequence). CDR3 length: 16 amino acids. CDR3 DNA (partial): TGTGCCAGCGGTGATTCCGGGACAGGGGCCCAAGAC. Residues: CASGDSGTGAQD. In full, the CDR3 reads CASGDSGTGAQDTQYF.

With regard to this clone: Gene and germline names: mouse. The part of the CDR3 DNA that was read is TGCACCTGCAGTGCAGATCTCTGGGGGACTAGTGCAGAA. Amino acids: CTCSADLWGTSAE. The entire CDR3 protein is CTCSADLWGTSAETLYF. The chain uses TRBV1 and TRBJ2-3, with 7 bases lining up with TRBD2. The read gets to within 4 residues of the CDR3 end, and the germline J gene fills in the rest. CDR3 length equals 17 residues. The junction had 6 bases not matched to a gene; V was cut back by 0 bases and J by 0 bases. CDR1 and CDR2 (germline): NSQYPW, LRSPGD (reference sequence). The variable domain in full, with the rest retrieved from reference TRBV1 and TRBJ2-3, is VTLLEQNPRWRLVPRGQAVNLRCILKNSQYPWMSWYQQDLQKQLQWLFTLRSPGDKEVKSLPGADYLATRVTDTELRLQVANMSQGRTLYCTCSADLWGTSAETLYFGSGTRLTVL.

This clone was seen at least ten times. Genes and germline are mouse. The observed sequence ends 4 residues before the CDR3 terminus, with the missing tail filled in from the germline J gene. The chain joins TRBV31 to TRBJ2-3; 9 bases fit TRBD2. The ends lost 0 bases at V and 0 bases at J; junction bases unmatched: 4. CDR3 length: 16 residues. Germline V lookup: CDR1 GKSSPN, CDR2 SITVG. CDR3 sequence: CAWSLLGGTSAETLYF. Partial CDR3 DNA: TGTGCCTGGAGTCTTCTGGGGGGGACTAGTGCAGAA.

This clone was seen many times. Here the gene names and germline are mouse. From the germline J gene comes the end of the CDR3, since the read stops 4 residues before it. This sequence joins TRBV1 and TRBJ2-2; D is unclear. The CDR3 contains 14 residues. Germline CDR1 is NSQYPW and CDR2 is LRSPGD (reference sequence). V lost 4 bases and J 0 bases, leaving 6 bases between the germline ends. The CDR3 sequence: CTCSDSANTGQLYF. The covered CDR3 bases are TGCACCTGCAGTGACAGTGCAAACACCGGG.

This clone has just a few counts. These gene names are mouse names. Coverage ceases 4 residues before the CDR3 finishes, and the germline J gene fills in the end. The chain is built from TRBV5 and TRBJ2-1; D unresolved. The germline V and J ends were trimmed by 1 base and 0 bases, with 10 bases remaining between them. The CDR3 sequence is 16 residues long. Germline values: CDR1 LGHNA, CDR2 YNLKQL (reference sequence). CDR3 in amino acids: CASSQAGFLNYAEQFF. The sequenced CDR3 bases are TGTGCCAGCAGCCAAGCAGGTTTTCTTAACTATGCT.

This clone was picked up a small number of times. Mouse gene names apply. Read coverage stops 3 residues before the CDR3 terminus; the germline J gene supplies the remainder. The chain employs TRBV13-3 and TRBJ1-6, with TRBD1 matching over 8 bases. TRBJ1-6 is an open reading frame, and its role is uncertain. V shed 5 bases and J 2 bases; nucleotides not matched to a gene: 3. CDR3 length: 15 amino acids. Germline V gene data show CDR1 as NNHDY and CDR2 as SYVADS. CDR3 residues: CASSAGGAYNSPLYF. CDR3 DNA (partial): TGTGCCAGCAGCGCAGGGGGCGCCTATAATTCGCCC.

This clone was seen more than once but under ten times. Mouse germline and gene names are used. The CDR3 goes on 4 residues after the read ends, and that part is filled in from the germline J gene. This chain links TRBV5 with TRBJ1-4; the D gene is possibly TRBD1 (5 bases). In germline, CDR1 is LGHNA, CDR2 YNLKQL (reference sequence). The CDR3 loop spans 14 amino acids. CDR3 DNA, as far as it was read: TGTGCCAGCAGCCAACGGGACTGGGGCGAA. Amino acids: CASSQRDWGE. In full, the CDR3 is CASSQRDWGERLFF.

This clone appeared many times. Mouse gene names apply. Sequencing ends 4 residues short of the CDR3 end; the germline J gene provides the rest. The chain has TRBV13-2 and TRBJ2-1, with TRBD2 matching over 11 bases. There are 16 residues in the CDR3. J was trimmed by 6 bases and V by 0 bases; bases with no gene match: 5. Germline CDR1 NNHNN, CDR2 SYGAGS (reference sequence). The part of the CDR3 DNA that was read is TGTGCCAGCGGTGATGCGGGGACTGGGGGTGGTGCT. It is translated as CASGDAGTGGGA. The full CDR3 is CASGDAGTGGGAEQFF.

In this sample, this clone turned up a few times. The genes are named according to mouse. The CDR3 extends 4 residues past the end of the read, so its final part is completed from the germline J gene. This chain joins TRBV13-3 and TRBJ2-7; D unresolved. Germline CDR1 NNHDY, CDR2 SYVADS. Trimming stripped 3 bases from V and 0 bases from J, with 4 bases between. The CDR3 has 12 residues. Incomplete CDR3 DNA: TGTGCCAGCAGTGCAGCCTCCTAT. Residues: CASSAASY. The CDR3 in its entirety is CASSAASYEQYF.

This clone showed up many times. Mouse germline and gene names are used. Sequencing ends 4 residues short of the CDR3 end; the germline J gene provides the rest. The chain recombines TRBV16 with TRBJ2-4, with TRBD2 matching 10 bases. The CDR3 is 16 amino acids. Germline V gives CDR1 SGHSA, CDR2 FRNQAP. Trimming cost V 1 base and J 0 bases; bases outside gene matches: 1. The CDR3 bases that were read are TGTGCAAGCAGCTTAGCTGGGGGGGCTAGTCAAAAC. Residues: CASSLAGGASQN. The entire CDR3 protein reads CASSLAGGASQNTLYF.

This clone was recorded many times. The gene symbols are mouse symbols. The read ends 4 residues before the CDR3 terminus; that terminus is restored from the germline J gene. The rearrangement uses TRBV1 and TRBJ1-1; 12 nucleotides match TRBD1. The CDR3 extends over 14 amino acids. V was clipped by 4 bases and J by 4 bases; unmatched bases: 1. CDR1 and CDR2 (germline): NSQYPW, LRSPGD (reference sequence). CDR3 bases read: TGCACCTGCAGTGGGGACAGGGGGCCCACA. Residues: CTCSGDRGPT. The CDR3, in full, reads CTCSGDRGPTEVFF.

This clone was seen more than once but under ten times. Gene names follow the mouse nomenclature. Coverage ceases 4 residues before the CDR3 finishes, and the germline J gene fills in the end. J is TRBJ2-4 and V is TRBV19; 8 positions match TRBD2. This CDR3 contains 13 residues. Germline V gene data show CDR1 as FNHDT and CDR2 as SITEND (reference sequence). The chain's CDR3 is CASSIWGENTLYF. CDR3 bases read: TGTGCCAGCAGTATCTGGGGGGAGAAC. The whole variable domain, remainder taken from reference TRBV19 and TRBJ2-4, is GGIITQTPKFLIGQEGQKLTLKCQQNFNHDTMYWYRQDSGKGLRLIYYSITENDLQKGDLSEGYDASREKKSSFSLTVTSAQKNEMAVFLCASSIWGENTLYFGAGTRLSVL.

This clone has more than one count but fewer than ten. Gene names are the mouse ones. The read ends 4 residues early relative to the CDR3; the germline J gene fills the gap. The V call is TRBV19, the J call TRBJ1-1, with no clear D. Per the germline V gene, CDR1 is FNHDT and CDR2 is SITEND (reference sequence). There are 13 residues in the CDR3. The V end lost 1 base, the J end lost 0 bases, and 4 bases lay between the germline ends. The CDR3 here is CASSIQANTEVFF. Partial CDR3 DNA: TGTGCCAGCAGTATACAGGCAAACACA.

This clone appeared many times. Gene names are the mouse ones. The read stops 4 residues short of the end of the CDR3; the missing end is completed from the germline J gene. This sequence joins TRBV13-3 and TRBJ2-1; 7 bases line up with TRBD2. CDR1 is NNHDY, CDR2 SYVADS, per germline. Trimming took 6 bases from V and 1 from J; bases not matched to a gene: 4. The CDR3 is made up of 14 amino acids. The sequenced CDR3 bases are TGTGCCAGCAACCAACTGGGGAACTATGCT. Amino acids: CASNQLGNYA. The complete CDR3 reads CASNQLGNYAEQFF.

The sample holds a few counts of this clone. Gene names follow the mouse nomenclature. The read stops 3 residues short of the end of the CDR3; the missing end is completed from the germline J gene. This chain links TRBV12-1 with TRBJ1-6, with unresolved D. TRBJ1-6 is flagged as an ORF with uncertain function. CDR1 is SGHSN and CDR2 is HYEKVE in the germline V gene. The CDR3 runs to 16 residues. V lost 0 bases, J lost 4 bases, and 12 bases lay in between. The part of the CDR3 DNA that was read is TGTGCCAGCTCTCTCGAGCAGGCCCTGTATAATTCGCCC. Its translation: CASSLEQALYNSP. The CDR3, in full, reads CASSLEQALYNSPLYF.

Ten or more counts support this clone. Germline and genes here are mouse. The DNA ends 4 residues before the CDR3 does, and the rest of the CDR3 is filled in from the germline J gene. The chain has TRBV19 and TRBJ2-1; 10 bases fit TRBD2. Trimming took 4 bases from V and 3 from J; bases not matched to a gene: 4. From germline, CDR1 is FNHDT and CDR2 SITEND (reference sequence). The CDR3 is made up of 15 amino acids. CDR3 bases read: TGTGCCAGCAGTCCCTGGGGGGGCACCTATGCT. It is translated as CASSPWGGTYA. The CDR3 reads in full as CASSPWGGTYAEQFF.

This clone occurred a few times. Mouse gene names and germline throughout. The read comes to an end 4 residues before the CDR3 does, leaving the germline J gene to fill in the end. The rearrangement uses TRBV13-2 and TRBJ1-2; D perhaps matches TRBD1 (6 bases). The CDR3 spans 14 residues. In germline, CDR1 is NNHNN, CDR2 SYGAGS (reference sequence). Trimming took off 5 bases at V and 0 bases at J, with 11 bases between the two ends. CDR3 DNA, as far as it was read: TGTGCCAGCGGCCGGGACACTGCAAACTCC. Protein: CASGRDTANS. The full CDR3 protein reads CASGRDTANSDYTF.

This clone was recorded many times. Gene names refer to mouse genes. The CDR3 goes on 4 residues after the read ends, and that part is filled in from the germline J gene. The chain employs TRBV17 and TRBJ2-5, with D perhaps TRBD1 (5 bases). Germline CDR1 reads MNHDT; CDR2 reads YYDKIL. The CDR3 is 14 residues long. The CDR3 bases that were read are TGTGCTAGCAGTAGAGTCAGGGCGGGGGAC. This sequence encodes CASSRVRAGD. The CDR3, in full, reads CASSRVRAGDTQYF. The variable domain in full, with the rest retrieved from reference TRBV17 and TRBJ2-5, is DTTVKQNPRYKLARVGKPVNLICSQTMNHDTMYWYQKKPNQAPKLLLFYYDKILNREADTFEKFQSSRPNNSFCSLYIGSAGLEYSAMYLCASSRVRAGDTQYFGPGTRLLVL.

On this clone itself: Gene names follow the mouse nomenclature. The read terminates 4 residues ahead of where the CDR3 ends, so the germline J gene completes it. The rearrangement joins TRBV13-2 to TRBJ2-1; 9 bases align to TRBD2. Germline assignment: CDR1 NNHNN and CDR2 SYGAGS (reference sequence). The CDR3 sequence is 14 residues long. CDR3 DNA, as far as it was read: TGTGCCAGCGGTCCACTGGGGGGAGAAGCT. Protein: CASGPLGGEA. The CDR3 in its entirety is CASGPLGGEAEQFF.